This T cell receptor (beta chain) is from a study of identical twins (dated by TCRdb to the mid-2010s). About the investigation overall: To test whether fetal clonotypes persist, this study deep-sequenced TCR alpha and beta repertoires from monozygotic twins, from unrelated adults of various ages, and from cord blood. To rule out contamination, replicate twin experiments were performed at different times with different library preparation protocols.

Results and caveats for the whole study, not just this receptor: A weaker excess of twin sharing was found in beta out-of-frame sequences because the signal-to-noise ratio was lowered by fewer shared sequences. Zero-insertion analyses could be partly confounded by invariant T cells such as MAIT and iNKT, although diverse VJ usage argued against such confounding for most clonotypes. In monozygotic twins, recombination models systematically underestimated out-of-frame TCR alpha sharing, but the models matched the sharing seen between unrelated individuals. Compared with coincidental sharing between unrelated individuals, out-of-frame TCR alpha sequences shared between twins showed an excess of sequences with low generation probability. Because the same donors could not be followed over many years, the conclusions relied on cross-sectional statistical analysis. Abundant cord blood beta clonotypes had fewer insertions, young adult naive repertoires showed a similar but weaker trend, and memory repertoires showed no such trend.

This clonotype was detected a few times. Its antigen specificity is not known. The sample holds no much larger clone one base away, and base qualities are not on file. The CDR3 measures 15 amino acids from cysteine to phenylalanine. Only the CDR3 portion is preserved as DNA: 45 bases, with reading frame beginning at the first base. The germline V gene (reference sequence) sets CDR1 to DFQATT and CDR2 to SNEGSKA. From V the trimming removes 3 bases and from J it removes 1 base, while the gene matches leave 7 bases of the junction unaccounted for. Library generation was performed with 5' RACE. Sequencing instrument: Illumina HiSeq 2000. A universal primer binding site was introduced by template switching, and a unique molecular identifier was present in the final cDNA, enabling accurate counting of TCR cDNA molecules. First-strand cDNA for TCR alpha and beta chains was synthesized from specific primers in the conserved constant-segment region. Each cDNA library was double barcoded, with a SMART-Mk sample barcode plus Illumina barcodes, to control for contamination. Two successive PCR steps introduced TruSeq adapter sequences along with Illumina sample barcodes. The TCR alpha and beta cDNA libraries were sequenced on the Illumina HiSeq platform using custom primers. The published analysis was carried out like this. Raw reads were processed with MiGEC to extract unique molecular identifiers, and MiXCR was used to determine CDR3 positions. For each individual, recombination models were inferred using an EM algorithm with the repgenHMM and IGoR tools. The tcR package in R was used for shared clonotype analysis, with sharing normalized by the product of cloneset sizes. Out-of-frame nonproductive sequences were analyzed to study raw recombination free of thymic and clonal selection effects. Using fastp at Q25 and MiXCR, TCRdb reprocessed the public reads and kept productive beta chains. Every distinct CDR3 protein forms one entry, paired with its most common genes and DNA. TCRdb's processing, not the study's, gives the V and J calls here. Recorded for this sample are about 190,000 distinct CDR3 sequences; about 15% of them occurred a single time. The ten most abundant clones make up 35% to 45% of the sample.

Every donor in the study was a healthy Caucasian. The twin cohort consisted of three pairs of female monozygotic twins, all aged roughly 18 to 29 years. Positive isolation kits from Invitrogen were used to isolate CD4+ and CD8+ T cell populations. These same records also appear under a second study, on T cells expressing NK-cell markers. The second investigation adds: Three sorted T-cell subsets (CD3+CD56+NKG2C+, CD3+CD56+NKG2C- and CD3+CD56-NKG2C+) from fewer than 10 donors had their TCR beta-chain repertoires profiled. Of the eight sequenced donors, seven were found to be HCMV-seropositive and one was found to be HCMV-seronegative. In several experiments an anti-gammadeltaTCR antibody was added to restrict sorting to alphabetaTCR-expressing T cells. For 5 or 6 donors, the dominant CD3+CD56+NKG2C+ clonotypes were among the top 10 CD8+ clonotypes and accounted for about 1.0-7.5% of CD8+ T cells. Those dominant clonotypes were again the most abundant among CD3+CD56-NKG2C+ cells in a few donors, at roughly 25-65%. Whether the expanded NKG2C-expressing T cell clones were specific for HCMV antigens remained unclear. The study sequenced eight donors, all healthy volunteers chosen at random: three men and five women. To determine HCMV serostatus, a commercial ELISA kit was used to detect HCMV-specific IgG in serum. MIGEC was used to demultiplex reads and group the reads by UMI, and MiTCR was used to assemble and quantify clonotypes. To exclude erroneous sequences, any TCR cDNA sequence not supported by at least two reads was discarded. Downstream repertoire analysis used the tcR package, and clonotypes were matched across fractions by CDR3 nucleotide sequence plus V segment. VDJmatch was used to annotate antigen specificity against VDJdb, with one amino acid substitution allowed in CDR3.

The receptor's source is a woman younger than 30 in good health. The sample consisted of CD8+ T cells sorted from blood. The rearrangement combines TRBV20-1 with TRBJ2-7; 9 middle bases align to TRBD1. The nucleotides are TGCAGTGCTAGGGACCGGGACAGGGTGTCCTACGAGCAGTACTTC. The encoded protein is CSARDRDRVSYEQYF.